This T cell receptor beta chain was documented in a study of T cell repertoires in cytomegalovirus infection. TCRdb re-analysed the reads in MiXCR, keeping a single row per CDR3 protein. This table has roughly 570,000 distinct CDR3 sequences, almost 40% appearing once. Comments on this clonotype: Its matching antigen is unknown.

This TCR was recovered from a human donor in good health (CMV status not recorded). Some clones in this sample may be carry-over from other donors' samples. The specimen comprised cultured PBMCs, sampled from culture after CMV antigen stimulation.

The CDR3 DNA is TGTGCCAGCAGCCAGTCGGGGGGTTCGCGGGAGCAGTACTTC. It codes for CASSQSGGSREQYF. This chain links TRBV12-3 or TRBV12-4 with TRBJ2-7, with TRBD2 identical over 7 bases. V shed 6 bases and J 7 bases; nucleotides not matched to a gene: 12. The CDR3 spans 14 residues.